The following is a T cell receptor (beta chain) sequence with its context. CDR1 KGHSH and CDR2 LQKENI come from the germline V gene. V lost 6 bases, J lost 5 bases, and 11 bases stayed unmatched. The CDR3 runs to 15 residues. The sample is drawn from a study of T cell responses to AZD1222 COVID-19 vaccine. About the research overall: Pooled samples include second doses given at about 4 or 12 weeks.

The assay was immunoSEQ multiplex PCR, and TCRdb's table has in-frame clones only and misses some. The sample has approximately 120,000 clones; 90% are singletons. V gene TRBV18 combines with J gene TRBJ2-3, with TRBD2 matching over 7 bases. The TCR was taken from an adult in good health. The sequences come from peripheral blood, collected on day 0 of AZD1222 vaccination. CDR3 protein: CASSQRGLEGDTQYF. DNA for the CDR3: TGTGCCAGCTCCCAAAGAGGACTAGAGGGAGATACGCAGTATTTT.